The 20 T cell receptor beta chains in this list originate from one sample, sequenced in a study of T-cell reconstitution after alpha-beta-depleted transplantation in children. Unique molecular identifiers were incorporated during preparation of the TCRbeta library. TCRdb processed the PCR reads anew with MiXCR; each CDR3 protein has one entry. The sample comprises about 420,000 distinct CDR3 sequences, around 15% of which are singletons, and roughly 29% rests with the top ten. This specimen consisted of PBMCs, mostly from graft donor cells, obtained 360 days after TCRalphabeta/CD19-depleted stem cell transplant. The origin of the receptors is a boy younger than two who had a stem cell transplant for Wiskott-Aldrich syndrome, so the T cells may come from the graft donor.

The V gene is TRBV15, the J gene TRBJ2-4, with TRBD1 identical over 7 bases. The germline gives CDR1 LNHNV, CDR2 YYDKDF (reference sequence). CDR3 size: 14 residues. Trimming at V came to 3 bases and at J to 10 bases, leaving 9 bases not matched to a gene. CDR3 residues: CATSSAPQGEIQYF. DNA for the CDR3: TGTGCCACCAGCAGCGCGCCCCAGGGGGAAATTCAGTACTTC.

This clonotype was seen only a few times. The CDR3 protein is CSGDRGRNTEAFF. In DNA, the CDR3 is TGCAGCGGAGACAGGGGGCGAAACACTGAAGCTTTCTTT. J is TRBJ1-1 and V is TRBV29-1; 10 nucleotides line up with TRBD1. CDR1 SQVTM and CDR2 ANQGSEA come from the germline V gene. There are 13 residues in the CDR3. Losses at the gene ends were 7 bases for V and 2 bases for J; bases not matched to a gene: 4.

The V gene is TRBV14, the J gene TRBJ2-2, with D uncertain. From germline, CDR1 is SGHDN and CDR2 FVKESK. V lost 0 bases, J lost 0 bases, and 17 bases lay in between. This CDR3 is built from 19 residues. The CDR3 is CASSQDALPRFANTGELFF. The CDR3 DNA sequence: TGTGCCAGCAGCCAAGATGCCCTTCCGCGATTCGCGAACACCGGGGAGCTGTTTTTT. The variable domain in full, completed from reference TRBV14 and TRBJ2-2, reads EAGVTQFPSHSVIEKGQTVTLRCDPISGHDNLYWYRRVMGKEIKFLLHFVKESKQDESGMPNNRFLAERTGGTYSTLKVQPAELEDSGVYFCASSQDALPRFANTGELFFGEGSRLTVL.

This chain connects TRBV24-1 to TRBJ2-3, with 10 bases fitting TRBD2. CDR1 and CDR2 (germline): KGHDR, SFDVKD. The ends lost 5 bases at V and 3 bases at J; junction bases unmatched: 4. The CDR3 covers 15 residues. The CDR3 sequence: CATSASGRGTDTQYF. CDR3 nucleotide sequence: TGTGCCACCAGTGCTAGCGGGAGAGGAACAGATACGCAGTATTTT.

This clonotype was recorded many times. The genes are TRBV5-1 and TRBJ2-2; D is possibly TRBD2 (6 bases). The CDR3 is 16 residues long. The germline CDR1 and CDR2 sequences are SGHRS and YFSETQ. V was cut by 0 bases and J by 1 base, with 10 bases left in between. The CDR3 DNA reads TGCGCCAGCAGCTTGGTAGCGGAGGTGAACACCGGGGAGCTGTTTTTT. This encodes CASSLVAEVNTGELFF.

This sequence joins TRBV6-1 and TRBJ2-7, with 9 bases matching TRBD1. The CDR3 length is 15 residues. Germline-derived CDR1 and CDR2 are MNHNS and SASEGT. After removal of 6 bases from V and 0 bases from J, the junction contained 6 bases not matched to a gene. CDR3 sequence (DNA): TGTGCCAGCAGCCCCAGGACAGGGGTCTCCTACGAGCAGTACTTC. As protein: CASSPRTGVSYEQYF.

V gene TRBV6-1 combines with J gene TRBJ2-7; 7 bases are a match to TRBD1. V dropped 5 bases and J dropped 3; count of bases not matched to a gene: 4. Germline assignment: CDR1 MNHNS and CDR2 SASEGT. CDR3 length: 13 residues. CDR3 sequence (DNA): TGTGCCAGCAGTCCGGACAGGAACTACGAGCAGTACTTC. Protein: CASSPDRNYEQYF.

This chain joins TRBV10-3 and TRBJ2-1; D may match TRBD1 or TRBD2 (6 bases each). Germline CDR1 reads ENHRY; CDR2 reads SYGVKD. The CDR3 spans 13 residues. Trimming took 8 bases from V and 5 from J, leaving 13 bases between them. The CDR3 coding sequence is TGTGCCATCGGGGGGCGAAACAACAATGAGCAGTTCTTC. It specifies CAIGGRNNNEQFF.

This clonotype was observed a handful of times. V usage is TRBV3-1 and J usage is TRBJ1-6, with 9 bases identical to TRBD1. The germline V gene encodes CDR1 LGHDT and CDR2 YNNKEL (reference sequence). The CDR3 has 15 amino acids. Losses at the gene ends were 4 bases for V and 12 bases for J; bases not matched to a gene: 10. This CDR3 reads CASSRSGDRVVPLHF. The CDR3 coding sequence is TGTGCCAGCAGCCGCTCAGGGGACAGGGTGGTACCCCTCCACTTT. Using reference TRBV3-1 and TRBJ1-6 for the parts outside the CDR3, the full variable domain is DTAVSQTPKYLVTQMGNDKSIKCEQNLGHDTMYWYKQDSKKFLKIMFSYNNKELIINETVPNRFSPKSPDKAHLNLHINSLELGDSAVYFCASSRSGDRVVPLHFGNGTRLTVT.

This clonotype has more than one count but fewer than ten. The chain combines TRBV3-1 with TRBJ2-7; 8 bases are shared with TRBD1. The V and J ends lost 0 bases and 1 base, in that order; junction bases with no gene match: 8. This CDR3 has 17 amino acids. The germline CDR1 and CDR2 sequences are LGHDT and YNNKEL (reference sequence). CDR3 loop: CASSQDWDRSISYEQYF. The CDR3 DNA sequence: TGTGCCAGCAGCCAAGATTGGGACAGGTCAATTTCCTACGAGCAGTACTTC.

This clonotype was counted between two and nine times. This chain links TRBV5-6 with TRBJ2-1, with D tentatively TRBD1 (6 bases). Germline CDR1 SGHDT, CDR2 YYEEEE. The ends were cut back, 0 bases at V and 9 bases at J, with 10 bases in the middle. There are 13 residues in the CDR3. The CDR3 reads CASSLGTDFEQFF. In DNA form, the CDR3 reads TGTGCCAGCAGCTTGGGGACAGATTTTGAGCAGTTCTTC.

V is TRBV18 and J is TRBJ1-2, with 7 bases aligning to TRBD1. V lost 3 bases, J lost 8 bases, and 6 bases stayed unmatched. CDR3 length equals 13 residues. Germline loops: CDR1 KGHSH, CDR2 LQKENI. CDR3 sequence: CASSPVTGKGYTF. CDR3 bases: TGTGCCAGCTCACCCGTGACAGGGAAAGGCTACACCTTC. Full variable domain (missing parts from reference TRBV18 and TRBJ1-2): NAGVMQNPRHLVRRRGQEARLRCSPMKGHSHVYWYRQLPEEGLKFMVYLQKENIIDESGMPKERFSAEFPKEGPSILRIQQVVRGDSAAYFCASSPVTGKGYTFGSGTRLTVV.

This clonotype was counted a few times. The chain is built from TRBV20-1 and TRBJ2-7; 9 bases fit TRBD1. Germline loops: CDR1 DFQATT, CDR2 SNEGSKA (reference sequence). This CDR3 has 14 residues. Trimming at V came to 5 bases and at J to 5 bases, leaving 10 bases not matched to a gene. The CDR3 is CSAAPGTGRNEQYF. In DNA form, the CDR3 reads TGCAGTGCTGCACCCGGGACAGGGAGAAACGAGCAGTACTTC.

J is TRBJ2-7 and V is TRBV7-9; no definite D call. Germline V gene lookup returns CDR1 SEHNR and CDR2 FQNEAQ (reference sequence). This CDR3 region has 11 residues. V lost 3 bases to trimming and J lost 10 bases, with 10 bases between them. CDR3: CASSFGMGQYF. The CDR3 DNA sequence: TGTGCCAGCAGCTTCGGAATGGGTCAGTACTTC.

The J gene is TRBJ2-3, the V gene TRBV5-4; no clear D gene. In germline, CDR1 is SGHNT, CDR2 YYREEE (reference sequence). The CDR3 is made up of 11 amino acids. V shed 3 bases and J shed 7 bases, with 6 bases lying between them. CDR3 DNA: TGTGCCAGCAGCTACCTAAATACGCAGTATTTT. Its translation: CASSYLNTQYF.

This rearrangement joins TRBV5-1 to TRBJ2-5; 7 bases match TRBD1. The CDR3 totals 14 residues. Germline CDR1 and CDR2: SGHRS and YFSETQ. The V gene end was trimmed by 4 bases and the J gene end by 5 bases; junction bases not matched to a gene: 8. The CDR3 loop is CASSQIQGFETQYF. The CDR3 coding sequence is TGCGCCAGCAGCCAGATACAGGGGTTCGAGACCCAGTACTTC.

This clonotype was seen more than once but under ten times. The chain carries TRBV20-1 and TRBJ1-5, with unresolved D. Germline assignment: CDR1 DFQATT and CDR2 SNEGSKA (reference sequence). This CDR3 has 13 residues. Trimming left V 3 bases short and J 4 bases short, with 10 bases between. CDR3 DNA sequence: TGCAGTGCTAGGTCCGGCAGAAATCAGCCCCAGCATTTT. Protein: CSARSGRNQPQHF.

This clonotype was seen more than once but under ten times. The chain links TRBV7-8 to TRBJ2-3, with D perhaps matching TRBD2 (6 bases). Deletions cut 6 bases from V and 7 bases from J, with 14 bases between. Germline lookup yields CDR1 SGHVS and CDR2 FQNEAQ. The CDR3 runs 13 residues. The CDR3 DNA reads TGTGCCAGCAGGAACCCCGGGGGTTATACGCAGTATTTT. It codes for CASRNPGGYTQYF.

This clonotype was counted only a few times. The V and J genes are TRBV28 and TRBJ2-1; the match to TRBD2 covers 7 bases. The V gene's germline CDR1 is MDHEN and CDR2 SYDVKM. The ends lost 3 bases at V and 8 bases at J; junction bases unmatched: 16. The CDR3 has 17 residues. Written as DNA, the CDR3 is TGTGCCAGCAGTTTGCGTTGGGGGAGGGCCCGGAGCGATGAGCAGTTCTTC. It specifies CASSLRWGRARSDEQFF.

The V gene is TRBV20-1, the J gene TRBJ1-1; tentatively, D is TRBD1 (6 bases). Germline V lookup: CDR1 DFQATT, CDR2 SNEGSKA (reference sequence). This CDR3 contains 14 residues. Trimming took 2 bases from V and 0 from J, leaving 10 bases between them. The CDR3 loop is CSARYGQMNTEAFF. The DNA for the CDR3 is TGCAGTGCTAGATATGGACAGATGAACACTGAAGCTTTCTTT.